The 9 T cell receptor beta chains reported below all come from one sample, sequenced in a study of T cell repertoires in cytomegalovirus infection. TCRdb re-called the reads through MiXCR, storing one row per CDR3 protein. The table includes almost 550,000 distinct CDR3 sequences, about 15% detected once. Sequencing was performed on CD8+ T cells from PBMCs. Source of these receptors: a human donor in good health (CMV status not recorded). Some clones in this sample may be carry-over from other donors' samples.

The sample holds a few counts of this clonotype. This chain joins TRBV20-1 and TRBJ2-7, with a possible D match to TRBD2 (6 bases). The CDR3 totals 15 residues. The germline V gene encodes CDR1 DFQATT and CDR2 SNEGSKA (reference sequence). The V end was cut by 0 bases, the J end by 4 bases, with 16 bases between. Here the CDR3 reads CSARDTPRAGYEQYF. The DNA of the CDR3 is TGCAGTGCTAGAGATACCCCCCGGGCGGGGTACGAGCAGTACTTC.

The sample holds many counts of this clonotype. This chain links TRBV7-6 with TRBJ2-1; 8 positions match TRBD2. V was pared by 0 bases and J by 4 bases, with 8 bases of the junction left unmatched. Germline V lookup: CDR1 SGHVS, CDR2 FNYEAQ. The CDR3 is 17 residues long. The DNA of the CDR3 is TGTGCCAGCAGCTTAGCGCTTGAGCGGGGGCCGTACAATGAGCAGTTCTTC. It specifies CASSLALERGPYNEQFF.

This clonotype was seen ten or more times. The CDR3 region is CASSLSARRAKNIQYF. The CDR3 bases are TGTGCCAGCAGTTTATCAGCGCGAAGAGCCAAAAACATTCAGTACTTC. The rearrangement links TRBV27 to TRBJ2-4; no firm D call. There are 16 residues in the CDR3. The germline V gene encodes CDR1 MNHEY and CDR2 SMNVEV (reference sequence). Trimming shortened V by 0 bases and J by 0 bases, and 9 bases separated the two germline ends.

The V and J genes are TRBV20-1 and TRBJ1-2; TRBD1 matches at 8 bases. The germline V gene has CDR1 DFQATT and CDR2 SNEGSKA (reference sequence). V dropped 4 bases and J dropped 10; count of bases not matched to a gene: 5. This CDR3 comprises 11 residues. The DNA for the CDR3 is TGCAGTGCTATAGGACAGGGATCCTACACCTTC. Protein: CSAIGQGSYTF.

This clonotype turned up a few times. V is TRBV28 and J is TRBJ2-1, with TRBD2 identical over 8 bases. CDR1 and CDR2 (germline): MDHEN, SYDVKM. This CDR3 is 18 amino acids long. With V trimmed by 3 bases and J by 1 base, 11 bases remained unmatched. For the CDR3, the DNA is TGTGCCAGCAGTTTCCGCATGGTAGCGGGAAGATCCTACAATGAGCAGTTCTTC. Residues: CASSFRMVAGRSYNEQFF. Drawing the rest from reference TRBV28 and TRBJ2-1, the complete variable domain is DVKVTQSSRYLVKRTGEKVFLECVQDMDHENMFWYRQDPGLGLRLIYFSYDVKMKEKGDIPEGYSVSREKKERFSLILESASTNQTSMYLCASSFRMVAGRSYNEQFFGPGTRLTVL.

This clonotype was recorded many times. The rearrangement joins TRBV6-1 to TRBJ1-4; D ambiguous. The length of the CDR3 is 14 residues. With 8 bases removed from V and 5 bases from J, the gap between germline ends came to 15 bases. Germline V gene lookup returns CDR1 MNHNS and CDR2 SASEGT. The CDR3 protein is CASGKGWVNEKLFF. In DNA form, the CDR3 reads TGTGCCAGCGGGAAGGGCTGGGTCAATGAAAAACTGTTTTTT.

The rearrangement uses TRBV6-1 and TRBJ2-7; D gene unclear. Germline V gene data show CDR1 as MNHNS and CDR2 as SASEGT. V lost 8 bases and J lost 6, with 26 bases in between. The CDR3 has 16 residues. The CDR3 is CASRTDLIIGVREQYF. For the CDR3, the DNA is TGTGCCAGCCGTACCGACCTGATAATTGGTGTCCGCGAGCAGTACTTC.

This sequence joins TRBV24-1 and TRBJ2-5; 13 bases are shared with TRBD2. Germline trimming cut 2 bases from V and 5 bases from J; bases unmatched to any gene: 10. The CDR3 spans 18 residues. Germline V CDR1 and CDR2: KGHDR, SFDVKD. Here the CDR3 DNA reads TGTGCCACCAGTGATTCTGGACTAGCGGGGGCACCTGGGGAGACCCAGTACTTC. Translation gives CATSDSGLAGAPGETQYF.

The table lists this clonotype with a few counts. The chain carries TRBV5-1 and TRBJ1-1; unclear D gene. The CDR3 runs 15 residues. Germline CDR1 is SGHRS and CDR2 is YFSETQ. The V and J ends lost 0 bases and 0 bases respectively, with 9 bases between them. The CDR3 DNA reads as TGCGCCAGCAGCTTGGCCATGGGTATGAACACTGAAGCTTTCTTT. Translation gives CASSLAMGMNTEAFF.